This T cell receptor (beta chain) came from a study of beta chain features in type 1 diabetes. Study-wide points: TCRB CDR3s were moderately but significantly shorter in Type 1 diabetes patients in all four CD4+ subsets.

Germline V CDR1 and CDR2: SGHRS, YFSETQ. V was pared by 3 bases and J by 4 bases, with 13 bases between. The CDR3 has 15 amino acids. This clone was seen only a few times. Its antigen is unknown. Expressed TCRB transcripts were sequenced because the isolated RNA had all been reverse transcribed beforehand. Using immunoSEQ multiplex PCR, the repertoire was profiled, and TCRdb retains in-frame clones only, with some absent. The data contain almost 350,000 clones, roughly 9% of them seen just once; the ten biggest clones take up over 0.95%. The V and J genes are TRBV5-1 and TRBJ2-2; D may be TRBD1 or TRBD2 (5 bases each). The sequence was obtained from a man aged 25-40 years with type 1 diabetes. The sequenced material came from central memory CD4+ T cells from blood. The CDR3 region has the DNA TGCGCCAGCAGCTCTCCGGGACCTCGCACCGGGGAGCTGTTTTTT. Amino acids: CASSSPGPRTGELFF.